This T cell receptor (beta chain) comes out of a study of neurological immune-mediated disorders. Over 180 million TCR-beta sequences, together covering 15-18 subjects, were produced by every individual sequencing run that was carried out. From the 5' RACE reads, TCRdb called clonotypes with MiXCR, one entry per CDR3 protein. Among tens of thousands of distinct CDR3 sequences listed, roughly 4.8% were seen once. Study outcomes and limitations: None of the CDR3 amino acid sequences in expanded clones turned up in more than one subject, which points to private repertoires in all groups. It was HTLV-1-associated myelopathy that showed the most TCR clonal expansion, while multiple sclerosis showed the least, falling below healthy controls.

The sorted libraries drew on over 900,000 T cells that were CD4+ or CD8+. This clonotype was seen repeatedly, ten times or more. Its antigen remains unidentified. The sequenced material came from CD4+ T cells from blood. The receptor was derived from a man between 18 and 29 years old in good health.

DNA of the CDR3: TGCAGTGCTAGAGCGGACAGAAATCAGCCCCAGCATTTT. The encoded protein is CSARADRNQPQHF. This sequence joins TRBV20-1 and TRBJ1-5, with a tentative D call TRBD1 (6 bases). Germline V lookup: CDR1 DFQATT, CDR2 SNEGSKA (reference sequence). V lost 1 base and J 4 bases, leaving 8 bases between the germline ends. This CDR3 contains 13 residues.